These 32 T cell receptor beta chains were all obtained from the same sample, sequenced in a study of cytomegalovirus exposure and HLA in healthy donors. The study ran its PCR with 60 Vbeta and 13 Jbeta primers. Profiling relied on immunoSEQ multiplex PCR, and the TCRdb table lists in-frame clones only, not all of them. This table holds more than 95,000 clones, around 80% found once. Sequencing was done on a sample of PBMCs. Source of these receptors: a man younger than 40 in good health and CMV-seronegative.

This rearrangement joins TRBV4-1 to TRBJ2-5, with D maybe TRBD1 (5 bases). The J call may be incorrect, as the DNA end agrees better with TRBJ2-7. The CDR3 contains 13 residues. Looked up from germline, CDR1 is MGHRA and CDR2 is YSYEKL. The CDR3 reads CASSLLTAYEQYF. CDR3 in DNA: TGCGCCAGCAGCCTCTTGACAGCCTACGAGCAGTACTTC.

The V call is TRBV7-2, the J call TRBJ2-5; 7 bases map to TRBD1. The J segment lost 3 bases and the V segment lost 5 bases, leaving 3 bases of the junction unmatched. This CDR3 region has 13 residues. CDR1 SGHTA and CDR2 FQGNSA come from the germline V gene. The DNA of the CDR3 is TGTGCCAGCAGCAGAGGGACAGAAGAGACCCAGTACTTC. Its protein is CASSRGTEETQYF. The variable domain in full, with the rest retrieved from reference TRBV7-2 and TRBJ2-5, is GAGVSQSPSNKVTEKGKDVELRCDPISGHTALYWYRQSLGQGLEFLIYFQGNSAPDKSGLPSDRFSAERTGGSVSTLTIQRTQQEDSAVYLCASSRGTEETQYFGPGTRLLVL.

The chain is built from TRBV7-9 and TRBJ2-1; perhaps TRBD2 as D (5 bases). Trimming stripped 2 bases from V and 12 bases from J, with 17 bases between. CDR1 and CDR2 (germline): SEHNR, FQNEAQ (reference sequence). The CDR3 loop spans 14 amino acids. The CDR3 bases are TGTGCCAGCAGCTTATTGCACGGCCCAAGCGGGCAGTTCTTC. Translation gives CASSLLHGPSGQFF.

The chain has TRBV28 and TRBJ1-3, with 8 bases that match TRBD1. There are 14 residues in the CDR3. Germline-derived CDR1 and CDR2 are MDHEN and SYDVKM. The V segment lost 8 bases and the J segment 8 bases; nucleotides outside the gene matches: 11. The CDR3, as DNA: TGTGCCAGCGCGACCCGGACAGGGAAGGACACCATATATTTT. Its protein is CASATRTGKDTIYF.

In its sample, this clone was seen once. The chain recombines TRBV7-8 with TRBJ2-7, with a weak D call TRBD1 (5 bases). Germline CDR1 and CDR2: SGHVS and FQNEAQ. Trimming left V 1 base short and J 5 bases short, with 15 bases between. The CDR3 is 15 amino acids. This CDR3 is CASSLGVSGNHEQYF. In DNA form, the CDR3 reads TGTGCCAGCAGCTTAGGGGTGTCAGGGAACCACGAGCAGTACTTC.

This clone is medium-sized. The gene calls are TRBV4-1 and TRBJ1-1, with 12 positions matching TRBD1. The J segment lost 5 bases and the V segment lost 6 bases, leaving 13 bases of the junction unmatched. Germline CDR1 and CDR2: MGHRA and YSYEKL. The length of the CDR3 is 17 residues. Here the CDR3 reads CASRGAGTGGARTEAFF. Written as DNA, the CDR3 is TGCGCCAGCAGGGGCGCCGGGACAGGGGGCGCGAGAACTGAAGCTTTCTTT.

The rearrangement joins TRBV18 to TRBJ1-1; D is undetermined. Trimming shortened V by 3 bases and J by 4 bases, and 6 bases separated the two germline ends. The germline V gene encodes CDR1 KGHSH and CDR2 LQKENI. This CDR3 spans 12 amino acids. CDR3 sequence: CASSPEGTEAFF. The CDR3 DNA follows: TGTGCCAGCTCACCCGAGGGCACTGAAGCTTTCTTT.

The chain joins TRBV25-1 to TRBJ1-1; 7 bases agree with TRBD1. There are 16 residues in the CDR3. Germline CDR1 is MGHDK and CDR2 is SYGVNS. Trimming took 5 bases from V and 6 from J; bases not matched to a gene: 15. DNA for the CDR3: TGTGCCAGCAGTCGGACCTGGAGGGGGCAAGGAGCTGAAGCTTTCTTT. This gives the protein CASSRTWRGQGAEAFF.

This chain links TRBV5-4 with TRBJ1-2; the D gene is possibly TRBD1 (6 bases). V dropped 4 bases and J dropped 1 base, with 14 bases sitting between them. Germline V gene sequence: CDR1 SGHNT, CDR2 YYREEE (reference sequence). The CDR3 covers 15 residues. The CDR3 DNA sequence: TGTGCCAGCAGCCTGGAGGGCAGGGGTAACTATGGCTACACCTTC. It translates to CASSLEGRGNYGYTF.

This clone showed up just a few times. The rearrangement links TRBV2 to TRBJ1-1; tentatively, D is TRBD1 (6 bases). The CDR3 contains 12 residues. V was cut by 10 bases and J by 0 bases, with 9 bases left in between. From germline, CDR1 is SNHLY and CDR2 FYNNEI. CDR3 in DNA: TGTGCCAAACAGGGAATGAACACTGAAGCTTTCTTT. Its translation is CAKQGMNTEAFF.

The sample holds one count of this clone. The chain couples TRBV25-1 to TRBJ1-1; 12 positions match TRBD1. The germline V gene encodes CDR1 MGHDK and CDR2 SYGVNS. V trimming: 8 bases; J trimming: 5 bases; junction bases outside the gene matches: 12. This CDR3 region has 16 residues. CDR3 protein: CASQNPGQGAATEAFF. DNA for the CDR3: TGTGCCAGCCAAAATCCGGGACAGGGGGCTGCGACTGAAGCTTTCTTT. The variable domain in full, completed from reference TRBV25-1 and TRBJ1-1, reads EADIYQTPRYLVIGTGKKITLECSQTMGHDKMYWYQQDPGMELHLIHYSYGVNSTEKGDLSSESTVSRIRTEHFPLTLESARPSHTSQYLCASQNPGQGAATEAFFGQGTRLTVV.

This clone was observed a few times. The chain is built from TRBV10-1 and TRBJ1-1, with D unclear. The CDR3 extends over 15 amino acids. V lost 7 bases and J lost 1, with 16 bases in between. CDR1 is WNHNN, CDR2 SYGVQD, per germline (reference sequence). CDR3 sequence reads: CASKMRSWRNTEAFF. In DNA, the CDR3 is TGCGCCAGCAAAATGAGGTCGTGGAGGAACACTGAAGCTTTCTTT.

The V and J genes are TRBV7-2 and TRBJ2-7, with TRBD2 identical over 10 bases. Germline-derived CDR1 and CDR2 are SGHTA and FQGNSA. The CDR3 has 15 amino acids. Trimming cost V 5 bases and J 6 bases; bases outside gene matches: 10. This CDR3 reads CASSAHALAGLEQYF. The CDR3 region has the DNA TGTGCCAGCAGCGCACACGCACTAGCGGGGCTCGAGCAGTACTTC.

J is TRBJ2-7 and V is TRBV4-1, with TRBD2 matching 14 bases. The CDR3 consists of 17 residues. The trim removed 2 bases at V and 4 bases at J, leaving 7 bases unmatched. Germline V gene lookup returns CDR1 MGHRA and CDR2 YSYEKL. The DNA for the CDR3 is TGCGCCAGCAGCCAATCGGGACTAGCGGGAGAGGTGTACGAGCAGTACTTC. Amino acids: CASSQSGLAGEVYEQYF.

This clone was seen only a few times. This chain uses TRBV6-5 with TRBJ1-1, with D tentatively TRBD1 (6 bases). V dropped 5 bases and J dropped 3 bases, with 7 bases sitting between them. Germline CDR1 MNHEY, CDR2 SVGAGI. This CDR3 region has 12 residues. The CDR3 loop reads CASSNRDTEAFF. As DNA, the CDR3 is TGTGCCAGCAGTAACAGGGACACTGAAGCTTTCTTT.

The table lists this clone with a count of one. The genes are TRBV7-2 and TRBJ2-2; TRBD2 aligns across 8 bases. The CDR3 is 14 amino acids. Germline lookup yields CDR1 SGHTA and CDR2 FQGNSA. V lost 5 bases and J lost 6; bases outside the gene matches: 5. The chain's CDR3 is CASSPGLGAGELFF. In nucleotides, the CDR3 is TGTGCCAGCAGCCCGGGACTAGGCGCCGGGGAGCTGTTTTTT.

The V and J genes are TRBV28 and TRBJ2-2; 8 bases align to TRBD1. J was trimmed by 3 bases and V by 11 bases; bases with no gene match: 2. Germline V gene sequence: CDR1 MDHEN, CDR2 SYDVKM. The CDR3 is 12 amino acids. The CDR3 DNA reads TGTGCCGGACAGGGAGACACCGGGGAGCTGTTTTTT. It translates to CAGQGDTGELFF.

This clone has only a few counts. The gene calls are TRBV29-1 and TRBJ2-1; 8 nucleotides agree with TRBD1. Per germline, CDR1 SQVTM and CDR2 ANQGSEA. The CDR3 contains 14 residues. V lost 1 base, J lost 8 bases, and 7 bases stayed unmatched. This chain's CDR3 is CSVEGWAGGDEQFF. As DNA, the CDR3 is TGCAGCGTTGAAGGTTGGGCAGGGGGCGATGAGCAGTTCTTC.

The gene calls are TRBV6-1 and TRBJ1-1; 8 bases fit TRBD1. With 6 bases clipped from V and 5 bases from J, the junction kept 8 bases outside the gene matches. Germline V gene lookup returns CDR1 MNHNS and CDR2 SASEGT. This CDR3 contains 14 residues. The CDR3 here is CASSLDRGQTEAFF. CDR3 nucleotides: TGTGCCAGCAGCCTCGACAGGGGCCAAACTGAAGCTTTCTTT.

The chain joins TRBV5-8 to TRBJ1-5; no firm D call. The CDR3 consists of 12 residues. The germline gives CDR1 SGHTS, CDR2 YDEGEE. Trimming pared 5 bases from V and 6 bases from J, leaving 9 bases between. The CDR3 region is CASSHRSQPQHF. Written as DNA, the CDR3 is TGTGCCAGCAGTCACAGAAGTCAGCCCCAGCATTTT.

The rearrangement uses TRBV11-2 and TRBJ2-7; 9 bases fit TRBD1. The CDR3 runs to 14 residues. The ends lost 6 bases at V and 3 bases at J; junction bases unmatched: 6. CDR1 SGHAT and CDR2 FQNNGV come from the germline V gene. CDR3 DNA sequence: TGTGCCAGCAGGTGGACAGGGGCCTTCTACGAGCAGTACTTC. This sequence encodes CASRWTGAFYEQYF.

This chain links TRBV5-6 with TRBJ1-2, with TRBD1 matching 7 bases. The CDR3 consists of 14 residues. In germline, CDR1 is SGHDT, CDR2 YYEEEE. The J segment lost 7 bases and the V segment lost 2 bases, leaving 8 bases of the junction unmatched. The CDR3 here is CASSFPDRAGGYTF. In DNA, the CDR3 is TGTGCCAGCAGCTTTCCCGACAGGGCAGGTGGCTACACCTTC.

The J gene is TRBJ2-3, the V gene TRBV6-6, with D possibly being TRBD1 (6 bases). The germline CDR1 and CDR2 sequences are MNHNY and SVGAGI (reference sequence). Trimming cost V 5 bases and J 1 base, with 16 bases left between them. CDR3 length equals 16 residues. The chain's CDR3 is CASSNQGQSGTDTQYF. The CDR3 DNA reads as TGTGCCAGCAGTAACCAAGGACAGAGCGGCACAGATACGCAGTATTTT.

This sequence joins TRBV5-1 and TRBJ2-7; a weak D match, TRBD2 (7 bases). This CDR3 is built from 15 residues. The germline V gene has CDR1 SGHRS and CDR2 YFSETQ. Between the trimmed V and J ends, which lost 0 bases and 3 bases, there was a span of 13 bases. The CDR3 loop reads CASSLVGGGSYEQYF. In DNA form, the CDR3 reads TGCGCCAGCAGCTTGGTGGGAGGGGGTAGCTACGAGCAGTACTTC.

The chain employs TRBV30 and TRBJ1-5, with TRBD1 as a possible D gene (5 bases). The V gene lost 5 bases and the J gene lost 4 bases, with 9 bases spanning the gap. This CDR3 has 12 residues. Germline CDR1 is GTSNPN and CDR2 is SVGIG (reference sequence). The CDR3 spells CAWGGWNQPQHF. The CDR3, as DNA: TGTGCCTGGGGGGGGTGGAATCAGCCCCAGCATTTT.

The gene calls are TRBV19 and TRBJ2-2, with a tentative D call TRBD1 (6 bases). V shed 5 bases and J shed 5 bases, with 15 bases lying between them. Germline CDR1 LNHDA, CDR2 SQIVND (reference sequence). This CDR3 has 15 residues. CDR3 sequence (DNA): TGTGCCAGTAGTTCCTTTCACAGGGTTACCGGGGAGCTGTTTTTT. This gives the protein CASSSFHRVTGELFF.

V and J are TRBV2 and TRBJ1-6, with 8 bases that match TRBD1. This CDR3 region has 15 residues. V was clipped by 6 bases and J by 7 bases; unmatched bases: 8. Looked up from germline, CDR1 is SNHLY and CDR2 is FYNNEI. The DNA of the CDR3 is TGTGCCAGCAGCGCCGGACAGGGTTTCAATTCACCCCTCCACTTT. Amino acid sequence: CASSAGQGFNSPLHF.

Note on this clone: The same CDR3 can be traced to other DNA sequences in this sample. The CDR3 DNA is TGTGCCAGCAGCCGAGGACAGTCGGGTCAGCCCCAGCATTTT. This encodes CASSRGQSGQPQHF. The chain couples TRBV28 to TRBJ1-5; D might be TRBD1 (6 bases). Per the germline V gene, CDR1 is MDHEN and CDR2 is SYDVKM. CDR3 length: 14 residues. V was clipped by 6 bases and J by 6 bases, with 15 bases between them.

The rearrangement uses TRBV29-1 and TRBJ1-5; D is undetermined. The CDR3 has 13 residues. CDR1 and CDR2 from the germline V gene are SQVTM and ANQGSEA. With 7 bases removed from V and 0 bases from J, the gap between germline ends came to 10 bases. CDR3 loop: CSECQDSNQPQHF. As DNA, the CDR3 is TGCAGCGAGTGCCAGGATAGCAATCAGCCCCAGCATTTT.

V usage is TRBV11-2 and J usage is TRBJ1-2; no definite D call. Germline CDR1 reads SGHAT; CDR2 reads FQNNGV. There are 14 residues in the CDR3. V dropped 2 bases and J dropped 6 bases, with 13 bases sitting between them. The CDR3 is CASSLMAVSNGYTF. In nucleotides, the CDR3 is TGTGCCAGCAGCTTAATGGCAGTTTCGAATGGCTACACCTTC. The whole variable domain, filled in from reference TRBV11-2 and TRBJ1-2, reads EAGVAQSPRYKIIEKRQSVAFWCNPISGHATLYWYQQILGQGPKLLIQFQNNGVVDDSQLPKDRFSAERLKGVDSTLKIQPAKLEDSAVYLCASSLMAVSNGYTFGSGTRLTVV.

The chain carries TRBV9 and TRBJ1-6; D possibly corresponds to TRBD1 (5 bases). The germline V gene encodes CDR1 SGDLS and CDR2 YYNGEE. Between the trimmed V and J ends, which lost 0 bases and 0 bases, there was a span of 13 bases. CDR3 length: 18 residues. DNA for the CDR3: TGTGCCAGCAGCGTAGCTGCAGGGTACGACTCCTATAATTCACCCCTCCACTTT. Residues: CASSVAAGYDSYNSPLHF.

The CDR3 DNA reads TGTGCCAGCGGGCGGGGGGCCAGCACAGATACGCAGTATTTT. Amino acid sequence: CASGRGASTDTQYF. The chain combines TRBV7-2 with TRBJ2-3, with 8 bases identical to TRBD2. Germline assignment: CDR1 SGHTA and CDR2 FQGNSA. The J segment lost 0 bases and the V segment lost 8 bases, leaving 4 bases of the junction unmatched. The CDR3 is made up of 14 amino acids.